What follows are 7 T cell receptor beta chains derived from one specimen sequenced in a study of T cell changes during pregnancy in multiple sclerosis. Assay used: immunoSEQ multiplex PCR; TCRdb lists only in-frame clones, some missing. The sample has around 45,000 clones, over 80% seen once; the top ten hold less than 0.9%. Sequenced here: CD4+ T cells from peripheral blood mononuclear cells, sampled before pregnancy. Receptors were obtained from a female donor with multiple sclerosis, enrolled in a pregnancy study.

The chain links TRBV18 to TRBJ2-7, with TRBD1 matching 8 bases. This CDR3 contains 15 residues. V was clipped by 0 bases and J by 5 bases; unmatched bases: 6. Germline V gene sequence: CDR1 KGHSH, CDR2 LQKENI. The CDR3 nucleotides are TGTGCCAGCTCACCACCGAGACAGGGGAGACACGAGCAGTACTTC. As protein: CASSPPRQGRHEQYF.

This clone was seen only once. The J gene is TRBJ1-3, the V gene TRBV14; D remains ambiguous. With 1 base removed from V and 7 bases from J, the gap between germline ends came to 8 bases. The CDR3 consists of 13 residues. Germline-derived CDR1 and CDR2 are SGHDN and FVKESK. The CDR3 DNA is TGTGCCAGCAGCCAAGGTCCCATGAACACCATATATTTT. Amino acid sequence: CASSQGPMNTIYF.

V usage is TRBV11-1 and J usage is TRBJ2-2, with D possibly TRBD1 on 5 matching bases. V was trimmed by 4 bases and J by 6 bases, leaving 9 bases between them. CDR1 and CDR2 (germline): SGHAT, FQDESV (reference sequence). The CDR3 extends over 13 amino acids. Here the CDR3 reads CASSWAGSGELFF. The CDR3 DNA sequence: TGTGCCAGCAGCTGGGCAGGGTCCGGGGAGCTGTTTTTT.

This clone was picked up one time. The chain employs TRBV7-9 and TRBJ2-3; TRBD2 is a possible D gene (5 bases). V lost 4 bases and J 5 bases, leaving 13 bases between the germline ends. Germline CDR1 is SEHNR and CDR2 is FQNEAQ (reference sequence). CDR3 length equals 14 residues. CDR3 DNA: TGTGCCAGCAGCTGGAATGAGGGTGGAGATACGCAGTATTTT. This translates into CASSWNEGGDTQYF. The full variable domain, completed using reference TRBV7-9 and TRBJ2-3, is DTGVSQNPRHKITKRGQNVTFRCDPISEHNRLYWYRQTLGQGPEFLTYFQNEAQLEKSRLLSDRFSAERPKGSFSTLEIQRTEQGDSAMYLCASSWNEGGDTQYFGPGTRLTVL.

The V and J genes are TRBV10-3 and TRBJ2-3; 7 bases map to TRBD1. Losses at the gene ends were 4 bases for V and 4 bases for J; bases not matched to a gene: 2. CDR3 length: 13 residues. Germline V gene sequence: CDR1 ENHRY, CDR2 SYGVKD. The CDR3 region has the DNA TGTGCCATCAGTGGACAGGGATCAGATACGCAGTATTTT. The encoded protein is CAISGQGSDTQYF.

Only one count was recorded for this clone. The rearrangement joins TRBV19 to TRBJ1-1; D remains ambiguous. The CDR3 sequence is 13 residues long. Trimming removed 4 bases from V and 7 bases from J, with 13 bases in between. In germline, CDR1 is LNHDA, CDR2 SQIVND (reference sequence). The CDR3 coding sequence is TGTGCCAGTAGTAGGTGGGAGGGAGGTGAAGCTTTCTTT. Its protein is CASSRWEGGEAFF.

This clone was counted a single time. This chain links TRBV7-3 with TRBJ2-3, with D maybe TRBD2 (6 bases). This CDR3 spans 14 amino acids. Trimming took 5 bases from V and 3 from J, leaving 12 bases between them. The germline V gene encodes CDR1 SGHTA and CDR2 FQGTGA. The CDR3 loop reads CASSPTGGTDTQYF. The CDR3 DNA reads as TGTGCCAGCAGCCCTACCGGGGGAACAGATACGCAGTATTTT.